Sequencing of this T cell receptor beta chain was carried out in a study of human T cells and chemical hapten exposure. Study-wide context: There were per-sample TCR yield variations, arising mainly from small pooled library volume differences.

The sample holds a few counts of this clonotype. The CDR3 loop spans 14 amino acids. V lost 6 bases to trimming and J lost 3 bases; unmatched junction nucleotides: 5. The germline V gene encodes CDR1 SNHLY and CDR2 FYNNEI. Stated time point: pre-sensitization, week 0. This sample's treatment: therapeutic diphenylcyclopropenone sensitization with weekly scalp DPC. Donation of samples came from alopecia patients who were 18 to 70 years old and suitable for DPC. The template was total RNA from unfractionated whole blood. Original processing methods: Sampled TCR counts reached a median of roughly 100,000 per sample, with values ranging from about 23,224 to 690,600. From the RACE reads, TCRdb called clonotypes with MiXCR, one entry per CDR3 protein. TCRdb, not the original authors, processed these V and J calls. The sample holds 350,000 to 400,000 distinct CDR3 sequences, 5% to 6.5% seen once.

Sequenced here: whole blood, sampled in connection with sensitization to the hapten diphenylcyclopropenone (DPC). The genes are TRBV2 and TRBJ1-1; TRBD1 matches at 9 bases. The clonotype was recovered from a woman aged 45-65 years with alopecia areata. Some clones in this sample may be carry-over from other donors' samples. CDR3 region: CASSWTGEDTEAFF. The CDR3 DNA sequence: TGTGCCAGCAGCTGGACAGGGGAGGACACTGAAGCTTTCTTT. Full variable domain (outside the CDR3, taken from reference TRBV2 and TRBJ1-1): EPEVTQTPSHQVTQMGQEVILRCVPISNHLYFYWYRQILGQKVEFLVSFYNNEISEKSEIFDDQFSVERPDGSNFTLKIRSTKLEDSAMYFCASSWTGEDTEAFFGQGTRLTVV.